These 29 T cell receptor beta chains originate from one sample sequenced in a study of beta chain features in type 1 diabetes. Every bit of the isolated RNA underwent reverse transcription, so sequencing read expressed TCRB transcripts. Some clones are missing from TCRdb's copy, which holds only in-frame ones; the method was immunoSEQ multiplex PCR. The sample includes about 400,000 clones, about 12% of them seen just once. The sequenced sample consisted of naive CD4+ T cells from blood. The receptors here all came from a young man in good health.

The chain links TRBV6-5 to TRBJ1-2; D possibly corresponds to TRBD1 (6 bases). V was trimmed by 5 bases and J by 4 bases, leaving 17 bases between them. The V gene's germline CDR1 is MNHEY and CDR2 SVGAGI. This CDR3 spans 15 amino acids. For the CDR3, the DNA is TGTGCCAGCAGTGCAGACAGGAGAAGACTCTATGGCTACACCTTC. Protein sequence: CASSADRRRLYGYTF.

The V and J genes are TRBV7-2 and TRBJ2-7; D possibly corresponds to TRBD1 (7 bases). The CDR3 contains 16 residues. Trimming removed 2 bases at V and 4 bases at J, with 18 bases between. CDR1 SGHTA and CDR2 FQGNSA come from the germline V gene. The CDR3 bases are TGTGCCAGCAGCTTAACACAGGGGCTAGGGGGGTACGAGCAGTACTTC. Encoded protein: CASSLTQGLGGYEQYF.

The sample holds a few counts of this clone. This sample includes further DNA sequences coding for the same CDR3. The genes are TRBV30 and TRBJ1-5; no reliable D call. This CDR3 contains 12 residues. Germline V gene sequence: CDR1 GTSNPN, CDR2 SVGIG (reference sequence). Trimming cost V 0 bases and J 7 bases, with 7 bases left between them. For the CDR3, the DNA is TGTGCCTGGAGTGTACGAGGCCAGCCCCAGCATTTT. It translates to CAWSVRGQPQHF. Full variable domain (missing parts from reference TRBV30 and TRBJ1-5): SQTIHQWPATLVQPVGSPLSLECTVEGTSNPNLYWYRQAAGRGLQLLFYSVGIGQISSEVPQNLSASRPQDRQFILSSKKLLLSDSGFYLCAWSVRGQPQHFGDGTRLSIL.

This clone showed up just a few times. The CDR3 loop is CASSLADLNTEAFF. The DNA of the CDR3 is TGCGCCAGCAGCCTAGCTGATCTGAACACTGAAGCTTTCTTT. The J gene is TRBJ1-1, the V gene TRBV4-1; D is ambiguous. Germline V gene lookup returns CDR1 MGHRA and CDR2 YSYEKL. CDR3 length: 14 amino acids. V was shortened by 4 bases and J by 0 bases, with 9 bases between the two germline ends.

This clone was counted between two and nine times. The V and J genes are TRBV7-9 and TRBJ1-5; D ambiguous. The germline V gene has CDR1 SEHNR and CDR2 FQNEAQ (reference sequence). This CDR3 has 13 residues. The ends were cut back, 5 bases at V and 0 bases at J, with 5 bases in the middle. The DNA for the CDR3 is TGTGCCAGCAGCCAGGATAGCAATCAGCCCCAGCATTTT. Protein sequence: CASSQDSNQPQHF.

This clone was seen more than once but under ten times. The CDR3 region is CASSYYSGGAYEQYF. The CDR3 DNA is TGTGCCAGCAGTTACTATTCAGGGGGCGCCTACGAGCAGTACTTC. This chain joins TRBV6-5 and TRBJ2-7, with TRBD1 identical over 8 bases. V shed 1 base and J 2 bases; nucleotides not matched to a gene: 4. Germline V lookup: CDR1 MNHEY, CDR2 SVGAGI. This CDR3 comprises 15 residues.

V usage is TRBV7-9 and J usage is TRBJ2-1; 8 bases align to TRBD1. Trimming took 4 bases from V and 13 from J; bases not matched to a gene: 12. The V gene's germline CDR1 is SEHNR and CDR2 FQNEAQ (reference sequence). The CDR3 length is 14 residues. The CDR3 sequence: CASSSQNLDRAQFF. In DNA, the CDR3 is TGTGCCAGCAGCTCCCAAAACCTGGACAGGGCACAGTTCTTC.

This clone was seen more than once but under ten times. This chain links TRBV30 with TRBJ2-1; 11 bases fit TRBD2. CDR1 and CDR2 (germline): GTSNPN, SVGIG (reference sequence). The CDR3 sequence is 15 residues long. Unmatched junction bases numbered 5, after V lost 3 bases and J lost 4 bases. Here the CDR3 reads CAWSDSGRGYNEQFF. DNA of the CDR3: TGTGCCTGGAGCGATAGCGGGAGGGGTTACAATGAGCAGTTCTTC.

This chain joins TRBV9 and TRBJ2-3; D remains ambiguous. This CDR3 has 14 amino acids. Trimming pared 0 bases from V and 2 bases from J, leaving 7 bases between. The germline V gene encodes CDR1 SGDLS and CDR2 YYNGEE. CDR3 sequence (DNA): TGTGCCAGCAGCGTAGCAGGAAACACAGATACGCAGTATTTT. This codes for CASSVAGNTDTQYF.

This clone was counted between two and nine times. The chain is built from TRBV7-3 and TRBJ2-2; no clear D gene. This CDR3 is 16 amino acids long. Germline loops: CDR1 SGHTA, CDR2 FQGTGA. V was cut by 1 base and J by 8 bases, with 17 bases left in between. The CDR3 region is CASSLRPRDSPGELFF. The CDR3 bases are TGTGCCAGCAGCTTAAGACCCCGAGACTCGCCGGGGGAGCTGTTTTTT. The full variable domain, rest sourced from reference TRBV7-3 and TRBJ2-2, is GAGVSQTPSNKVTEKGKYVELRCDPISGHTALYWYRQSLGQGPEFLIYFQGTGAADDSGLPNDRFFAVRPEGSVSTLKIQRTERGDSAVYLCASSLRPRDSPGELFFGEGSRLTVL.

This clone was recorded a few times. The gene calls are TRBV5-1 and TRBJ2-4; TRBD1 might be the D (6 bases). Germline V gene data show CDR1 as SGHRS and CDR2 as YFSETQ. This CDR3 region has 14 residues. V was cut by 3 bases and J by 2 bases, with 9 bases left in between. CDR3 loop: CASSSDSSKNIQYF. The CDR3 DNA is TGCGCCAGCAGCTCGGACAGCTCCAAAAACATTCAGTACTTC.

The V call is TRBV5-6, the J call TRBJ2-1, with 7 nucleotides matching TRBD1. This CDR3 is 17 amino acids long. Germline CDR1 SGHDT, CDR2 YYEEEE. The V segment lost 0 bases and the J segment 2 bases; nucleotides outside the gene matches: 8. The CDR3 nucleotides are TGTGCCAGCAGCTTGGAGGGGGCGTGGGGACCCTACAATGAGCAGTTCTTC. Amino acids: CASSLEGAWGPYNEQFF.

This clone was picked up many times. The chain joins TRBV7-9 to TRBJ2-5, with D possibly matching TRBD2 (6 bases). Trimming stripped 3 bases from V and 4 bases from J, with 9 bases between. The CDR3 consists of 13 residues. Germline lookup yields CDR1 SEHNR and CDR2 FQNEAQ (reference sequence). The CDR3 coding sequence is TGTGCCAGCAGCTTTCGGGGAGGAGAGACCCAGTACTTC. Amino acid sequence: CASSFRGGETQYF. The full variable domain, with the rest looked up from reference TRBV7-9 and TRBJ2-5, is DTGVSQNPRHKITKRGQNVTFRCDPISEHNRLYWYRQTLGQGPEFLTYFQNEAQLEKSRLLSDRFSAERPKGSFSTLEIQRTEQGDSAMYLCASSFRGGETQYFGPGTRLLVL.

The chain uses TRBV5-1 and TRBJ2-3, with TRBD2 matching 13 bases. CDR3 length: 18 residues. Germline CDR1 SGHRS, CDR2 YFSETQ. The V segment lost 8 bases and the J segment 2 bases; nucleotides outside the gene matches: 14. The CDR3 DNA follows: TGCGCCAGTCAACTCGTGACTAGCGGGAGGATTATCACAGATACGCAGTATTTT. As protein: CASQLVTSGRIITDTQYF.

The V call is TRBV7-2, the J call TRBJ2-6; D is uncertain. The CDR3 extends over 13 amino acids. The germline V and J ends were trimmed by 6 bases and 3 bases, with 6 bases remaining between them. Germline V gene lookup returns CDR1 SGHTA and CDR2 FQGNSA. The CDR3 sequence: CASRPGGANVLTF. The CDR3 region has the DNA TGTGCCAGCAGACCAGGTGGGGCCAACGTCCTGACTTTC.

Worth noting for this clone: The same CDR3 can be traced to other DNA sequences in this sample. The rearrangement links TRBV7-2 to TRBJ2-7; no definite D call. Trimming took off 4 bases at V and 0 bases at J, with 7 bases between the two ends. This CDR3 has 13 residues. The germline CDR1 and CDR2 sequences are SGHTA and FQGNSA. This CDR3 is CASSSRNSYEQYF. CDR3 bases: TGTGCCAGCAGCTCTCGTAACTCCTACGAGCAGTACTTC.

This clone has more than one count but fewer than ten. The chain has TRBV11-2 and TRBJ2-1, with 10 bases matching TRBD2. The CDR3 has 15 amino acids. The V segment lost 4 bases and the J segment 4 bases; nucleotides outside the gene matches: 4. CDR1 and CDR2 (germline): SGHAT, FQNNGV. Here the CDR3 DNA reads TGTGCCAGCAGCTCGGGACTAGCGAATTACAATGAGCAGTTCTTC. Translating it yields CASSSGLANYNEQFF.

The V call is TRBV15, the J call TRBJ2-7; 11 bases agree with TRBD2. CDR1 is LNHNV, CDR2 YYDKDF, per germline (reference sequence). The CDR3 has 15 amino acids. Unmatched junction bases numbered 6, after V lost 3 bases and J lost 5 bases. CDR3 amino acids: CATSRQLAGVHEQYF. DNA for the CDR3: TGTGCCACCAGCAGGCAACTAGCGGGGGTTCACGAGCAGTACTTC.

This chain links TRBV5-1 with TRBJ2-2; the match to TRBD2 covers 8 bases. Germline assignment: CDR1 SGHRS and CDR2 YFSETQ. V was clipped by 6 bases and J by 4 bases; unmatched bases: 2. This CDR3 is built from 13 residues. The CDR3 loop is CASNAGGTGELFF. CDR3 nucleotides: TGCGCCAGCAACGCGGGAGGCACCGGGGAGCTGTTTTTT.

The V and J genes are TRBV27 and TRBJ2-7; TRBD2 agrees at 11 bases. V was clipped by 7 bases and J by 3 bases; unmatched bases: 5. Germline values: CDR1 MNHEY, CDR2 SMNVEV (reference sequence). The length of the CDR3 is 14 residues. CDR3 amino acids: CASILGTSGYEQYF. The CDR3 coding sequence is TGTGCCAGCATCCTAGGGACTAGCGGCTACGAGCAGTACTTC.

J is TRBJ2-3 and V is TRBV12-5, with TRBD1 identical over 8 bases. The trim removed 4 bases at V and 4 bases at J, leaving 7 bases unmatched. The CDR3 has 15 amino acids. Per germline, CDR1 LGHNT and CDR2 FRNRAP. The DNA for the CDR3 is TGTGCTAGTGGTTCACAGACAGGGGTCGCAGATACGCAGTATTTT. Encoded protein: CASGSQTGVADTQYF.

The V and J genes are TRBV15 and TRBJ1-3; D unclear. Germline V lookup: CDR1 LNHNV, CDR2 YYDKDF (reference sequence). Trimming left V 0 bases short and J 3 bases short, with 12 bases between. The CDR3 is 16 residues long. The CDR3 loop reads CATSRDRTRVGNTIYF. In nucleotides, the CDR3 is TGTGCCACCAGCAGAGATCGGACGAGGGTTGGAAACACCATATATTTT.

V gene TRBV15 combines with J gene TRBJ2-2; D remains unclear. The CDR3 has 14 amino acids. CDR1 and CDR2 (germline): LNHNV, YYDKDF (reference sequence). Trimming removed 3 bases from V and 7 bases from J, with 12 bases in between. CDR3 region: CATSRTGIHGELFF. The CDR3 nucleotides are TGTGCCACCAGCAGGACGGGTATCCACGGGGAGCTGTTTTTT. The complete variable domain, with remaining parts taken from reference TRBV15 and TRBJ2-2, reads DAMVIQNPRYQVTQFGKPVTLSCSQTLNHNVMYWYQQKSSQAPKLLFHYYDKDFNNEADTPDNFQSRRPNTSFCFLDIRSPGLGDTAMYLCATSRTGIHGELFFGEGSRLTVL.

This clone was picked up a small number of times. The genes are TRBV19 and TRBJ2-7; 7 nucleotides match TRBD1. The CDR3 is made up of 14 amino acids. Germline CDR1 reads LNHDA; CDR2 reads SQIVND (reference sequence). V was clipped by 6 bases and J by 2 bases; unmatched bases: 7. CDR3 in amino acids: CASRGQATTYEQYF. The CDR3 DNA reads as TGTGCCAGTAGAGGACAGGCTACGACCTACGAGCAGTACTTC.

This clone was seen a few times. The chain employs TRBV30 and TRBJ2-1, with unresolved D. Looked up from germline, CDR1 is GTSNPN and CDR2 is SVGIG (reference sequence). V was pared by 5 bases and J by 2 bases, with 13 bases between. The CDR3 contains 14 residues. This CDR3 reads CAWEPSIPYNEQFF. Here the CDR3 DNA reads TGTGCCTGGGAGCCTAGTATCCCCTACAATGAGCAGTTCTTC. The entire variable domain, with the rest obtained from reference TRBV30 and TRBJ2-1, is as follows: SQTIHQWPATLVQPVGSPLSLECTVEGTSNPNLYWYRQAAGRGLQLLFYSVGIGQISSEVPQNLSASRPQDRQFILSSKKLLLSDSGFYLCAWEPSIPYNEQFFGPGTRLTVL.

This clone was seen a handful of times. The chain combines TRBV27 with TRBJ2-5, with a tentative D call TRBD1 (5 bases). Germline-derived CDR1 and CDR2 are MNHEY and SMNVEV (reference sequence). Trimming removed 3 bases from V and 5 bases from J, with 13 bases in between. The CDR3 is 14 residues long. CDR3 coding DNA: TGTGCCAGCAGTTTCTCCAGGGTAGGCGAGACCCAGTACTTC. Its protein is CASSFSRVGETQYF.

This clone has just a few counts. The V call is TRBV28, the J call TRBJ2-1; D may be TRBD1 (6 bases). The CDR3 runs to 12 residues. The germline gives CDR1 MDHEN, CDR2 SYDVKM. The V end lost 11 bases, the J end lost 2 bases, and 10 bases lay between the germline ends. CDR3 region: CASGDPYNEQFF. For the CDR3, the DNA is TGTGCCTCAGGGGACCCCTACAATGAGCAGTTCTTC.

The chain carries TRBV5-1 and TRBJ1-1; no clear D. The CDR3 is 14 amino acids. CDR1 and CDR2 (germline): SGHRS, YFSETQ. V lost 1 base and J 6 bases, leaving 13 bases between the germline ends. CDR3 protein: CASSLWAGLAEAFF. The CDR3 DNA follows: TGCGCCAGCAGCTTGTGGGCGGGTTTAGCTGAAGCTTTCTTT.

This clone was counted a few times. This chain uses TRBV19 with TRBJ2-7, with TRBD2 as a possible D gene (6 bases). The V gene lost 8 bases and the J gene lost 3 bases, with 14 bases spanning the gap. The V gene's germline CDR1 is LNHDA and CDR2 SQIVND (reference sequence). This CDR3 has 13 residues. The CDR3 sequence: CASGGSGGYEQYF. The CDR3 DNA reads TGTGCCAGTGGGGGTTCCGGGGGCTACGAGCAGTACTTC.